These T cell receptor beta chains were read from a single sample in a study of control samples from healthy donors and cancer patients. Clones were sequenced by immunoSEQ multiplex PCR, and TCRdb holds only the in-frame ones, with some missing. The sample lists approximately 170,000 clones; about 90% were seen once. What was sequenced was blood. Receptors originate from a woman aged 25-40 years in good health. CDR3s include the opening cysteine and the closing phenylalanine or tryptophan. A D gene is named only where the DNA matches it firmly. Clone sizes are given selectively: once, few, many, or a class where the clone is expanded.

V gene: TRBV12-5; clone size: -; J gene: TRBJ1-4; D gene: -; CDR3 DNA: TGTGCTAGTGGTTCCGAACCGGGACGAGAAGCGGCTAATGAAAAACTGTTTTTT; CDR3 protein: CASGSEPGREAANEKLFF
V gene: TRBV7-2; clone size: -; J gene: TRBJ2-7; D gene: -; CDR3 DNA: TGTGCCAGCAGCCTGTCCGGGACTTTCTACGAGCAGTACTTC; CDR3 protein: CASSLSGTFYEQYF
V gene: TRBV6-4; clone size: -; J gene: TRBJ1-1; D gene: -; CDR3 DNA: TGTGCCAGCAGTGAAAGGGAGAACACTGAAGCTTTCTTT; CDR3 protein: CASSERENTEAFF
V gene: TRBV3-1/TRBV3-2; clone size: -; J gene: TRBJ2-2; D gene: -; CDR3 DNA: TGTGCCAGCAGCGAAGCCCGTAGGGCCGTTCTTAGCACCGGGGAGCTGTTTTTT; CDR3 protein: CASSEARRAVLSTGELFF
V gene: TRBV28; clone size: once; J gene: TRBJ2-7; D gene: -; CDR3 DNA: TGTGCCAGCAGTCCCTCGGGGCCATCCTACGAGCAGTACTTC; CDR3 protein: CASSPSGPSYEQYF
V gene: TRBV2; clone size: -; J gene: TRBJ2-7; D gene: -; CDR3 DNA: TGTGCCAGCAGTGACATGGGGGCAACCTACGAGCAGTACTTC; CDR3 protein: CASSDMGATYEQYF
V gene: TRBV10-3; clone size: -; J gene: TRBJ2-7; D gene: TRBD1; CDR3 DNA: TGTGCCATCAGTGAAGGGGGCAGGGGGCTTTACGAGCAGTACTTC; CDR3 protein: CAISEGGRGLYEQYF
V gene: TRBV5-1; clone size: -; J gene: TRBJ2-1; D gene: -; CDR3 DNA: TGCGCCAGCAGCTTGGTGTGGAATGAGCAGTTCTTC; CDR3 protein: CASSLVWNEQFF
V gene: TRBV4-1; clone size: -; J gene: TRBJ2-4; D gene: -; CDR3 DNA: TGCGCCAGCAGCTCACCCGGGCAGGATGCCAAAAACATTCAGTACTTC; CDR3 protein: CASSSPGQDAKNIQYF
V gene: TRBV18; clone size: -; J gene: TRBJ2-2; D gene: -; CDR3 DNA: TGTGCCAGCTCACGGGTGACGAACACCGGGGAGCTGTTTTTT; CDR3 protein: CASSRVTNTGELFF
V gene: TRBV20-1; clone size: -; J gene: TRBJ2-3; D gene: -; CDR3 DNA: TGCAGTGCTAGTCTGGCGGATACGCAGTATTTT; CDR3 protein: CSASLADTQYF
V gene: TRBV10-1; clone size: -; J gene: TRBJ1-2; D gene: TRBD1; CDR3 DNA: TGCGCCAGCAGGGTCCCCGGGACAGGGGGCGCCCCTGGCTATGGCTACACCTTC; CDR3 protein: CASRVPGTGGAPGYGYTF
V gene: TRBV6-1; clone size: -; J gene: TRBJ1-3; D gene: -; CDR3 DNA: TGTGCCAGCAGTGAACGGACGGAGGGAAACACCATATATTTT; CDR3 protein: CASSERTEGNTIYF
V gene: TRBV29-1; clone size: -; J gene: TRBJ2-3; D gene: TRBD2; CDR3 DNA: TGCAGCGTTGTACGCGGGAGCTCAAGTCGGACAGATACGCAGTATTTT; CDR3 protein: CSVVRGSSSRTDTQYF
V gene: TRBV19; clone size: -; J gene: TRBJ2-5; D gene: TRBD2; CDR3 DNA: TGTGCCAGTAGTCCCTACCACAGGGTGGGCGGGGGACTAGAAGAGACCCAGTACTTC; CDR3 protein: CASSPYHRVGGGLEETQYF
V gene: TRBV30; clone size: -; J gene: TRBJ2-7; D gene: TRBD2; CDR3 DNA: TGTGCCTGGGGACTAGGGGCCTACGAGCAGTACTTC; CDR3 protein: CAWGLGAYEQYF
V gene: TRBV28; clone size: -; J gene: TRBJ1-5; D gene: -; CDR3 DNA: TGTGCCAGCAGTTTATTGGAGGGTACCGTCACTCAGCCCCAGCATTTT; CDR3 protein: CASSLLEGTVTQPQHF
V gene: TRBV18; clone size: -; J gene: TRBJ2-5; D gene: -; CDR3 DNA: TGTGCCAGCTCACCACACCGATACGGAGAGACCCAGTACTTC; CDR3 protein: CASSPHRYGETQYF
V gene: TRBV28; clone size: -; J gene: TRBJ2-6; D gene: TRBD1; CDR3 DNA: TGTGCCAGTTTGATGACAGGGGTGGACGGGGCCAACGTCCTGACTTTC; CDR3 protein: CASLMTGVDGANVLTF
V gene: TRBV9; clone size: -; J gene: TRBJ2-1; D gene: -; CDR3 DNA: TGTGCCAGCAGCGTGGAAGGATCGCAAACGGGTGAGCAGTTCTTC; CDR3 protein: CASSVEGSQTGEQFF